The 10 T cell receptor beta chains below all came from one sample that was sequenced in a study of vaccination and CD4 T cells after COVID-19. The study sequenced cultured CD4+ T cell DNA using the Oncomine TCR Beta short-read assay. TCRdb passed the PCR reads through MiXCR, listing each CDR3 protein once. The sample has about 15,000 distinct CDR3 sequences; around a fifth are singletons. Treatment indicated: roughly 10-day PBMC culture with coronavirus spike peptide pools or control peptides (ViraFEST assay). These receptors lack a known antigen. The sample was CD4+ T cells from blood, cultured in vitro, taken before SARS-CoV-2 vaccination. The receptors shown here come from a human donor who received a COVID-19 vaccine.

The rearrangement uses TRBV4-2 and TRBJ2-3, with 8 positions matching TRBD2. Germline CDR1 and CDR2: LGHNA and YNFKEQ. V was pared by 0 bases and J by 3 bases, with 2 bases of the junction left unmatched. The CDR3 has 15 amino acids. CDR3 bases: TGTGCCAGCAGCCAAGAGGGACTAGTGACAGATACGCAGTATTTT. It specifies CASSQEGLVTDTQYF.

This clonotype was observed a few times. The chain combines TRBV6-5 with TRBJ2-3, with TRBD2 matching over 9 bases. CDR1 is MNHEY and CDR2 is SVGAGI in the germline V gene. Trimming removed 0 bases from V and 4 bases from J; junction bases left unmatched: 5. The CDR3 runs to 16 residues. The CDR3 loop reads CASSYSIAGEPDTQYF. The CDR3 DNA follows: TGTGCCAGCAGTTACTCGATAGCGGGGGAACCAGATACGCAGTATTTT.

CDR3 bases: TGTGCCAGCTCACGAGGTACTGACAGTGAGCAGTTCTTC. Residues: CASSRGTDSEQFF. The rearrangement joins TRBV18 to TRBJ2-1; a weak D match, TRBD1 (5 bases). The ends were cut back, 4 bases at V and 9 bases at J, with 13 bases in the middle. CDR3 length: 13 residues. Germline assignment: CDR1 KGHSH and CDR2 LQKENI.

This clonotype was detected only a few times. The chain is built from TRBV30 and TRBJ1-2; no firm D call. The V end was cut by 1 base, the J end by 0 bases, with 3 bases between. The CDR3 sequence is 12 residues long. Germline lookup yields CDR1 GTSNPN and CDR2 SVGIG (reference sequence). The CDR3: CAWSDSNYGYTF. The CDR3 coding sequence is TGTGCCTGGAGTGACTCTAACTATGGCTACACCTTC.

This clonotype was seen a handful of times. The V and J genes are TRBV6-1 and TRBJ2-1; 10 bases agree with TRBD2. CDR1 MNHNS and CDR2 SASEGT come from the germline V gene. The CDR3 length is 14 residues. V lost 8 bases and J lost 4; bases outside the gene matches: 5. In DNA, the CDR3 is TGTGCCAGCGGCAGACTAGCGGGTTACAATGAGCAGTTCTTC. Its protein is CASGRLAGYNEQFF.

This clonotype was recorded a few times. This sequence joins TRBV6-1 and TRBJ2-3; 12 bases align to TRBD2. With 5 bases clipped from V and 4 bases from J, the junction kept 7 bases outside the gene matches. The CDR3 is made up of 16 amino acids. The germline V gene has CDR1 MNHNS and CDR2 SASEGT. Written as DNA, the CDR3 is TGTGCCAGCAGTCCTGGGACTAGCGGGCCCCCAGATACGCAGTATTTT. Translating gives CASSPGTSGPPDTQYF.

A word on this clonotype: The junction departs from the called germline gene at one end, perhaps through a read error. The gene calls are TRBV7-8 and TRBJ2-7; 10 bases line up with TRBD2. The CDR3 loop spans 15 amino acids. Germline V CDR1 and CDR2: SGHVS, FQNEAQ. The CDR3 bases are TGTGCCAGCAGCCTAGCGGGGGAGCGCCGCTACGAGCAGTACTTC. This translates into CASSLAGERRYEQYF.

The rearrangement uses TRBV5-1 and TRBJ2-5; 8 bases are a match to TRBD2. Germline V gene lookup returns CDR1 SGHRS and CDR2 YFSETQ. V gave up 1 base and J gave up 4 bases; unmatched junction bases: 15. CDR3 length: 18 residues. The DNA of the CDR3 is TGCGCCAGCAGCTTGATCCAGGACGGGACTAGAATTACAGAGACCCAGTACTTC. Residues: CASSLIQDGTRITETQYF.

A few counts support this clonotype. The CDR3 bases are TGCAGTGCCTCGGGACTTTACAATGAGCAGTTCTTC. Protein: CSASGLYNEQFF. The chain joins TRBV20-1 to TRBJ2-1, with D perhaps matching TRBD2 (6 bases). CDR3 length: 12 amino acids. The V end was cut by 6 bases, the J end by 4 bases, with 10 bases between. Germline values: CDR1 DFQATT, CDR2 SNEGSKA (reference sequence).

The table lists this clonotype with a count of one. The rearrangement links TRBV28 to TRBJ2-1, with no clear D. The CDR3 extends over 14 amino acids. The V end lost 3 bases, the J end lost 0 bases, and 6 bases lay between the germline ends. In germline, CDR1 is MDHEN, CDR2 SYDVKM. The CDR3 here is CASSLGFSYNEQFF. In nucleotides, the CDR3 is TGTGCCAGCAGTTTGGGGTTCTCCTACAATGAGCAGTTCTTC. The complete variable domain, with remaining parts taken from reference TRBV28 and TRBJ2-1, reads DVKVTQSSRYLVKRTGEKVFLECVQDMDHENMFWYRQDPGLGLRLIYFSYDVKMKEKGDIPEGYSVSREKKERFSLILESASTNQTSMYLCASSLGFSYNEQFFGPGTRLTVL.